The source of this T cell receptor (beta chain) is a study of T cell responses to AZD1222 COVID-19 vaccine. General study results and limits: Females outnumbered males among donors, who were mostly white British; clonal diversity was possibly underestimated. With dominance at 160-218 and 743-854, vaccine-associated CD4 TCRs spanned spike. The study found Spike-specific TCR breadth and depth rose after two AZD1222 doses.

This CDR3 contains 15 residues. Per germline, CDR1 LGHNA and CDR2 YNFKEQ. V lost 0 bases and J 1 base, leaving 9 bases between the germline ends. With respect to this clone: Its cognate antigen is unknown.

Assay: immunoSEQ multiplex PCR; the TCRdb copy retains only in-frame clones and omits some. The data contain some 120,000 clones, 88% of them singletons. The genes are TRBV4-2 and TRBJ1-2; no firm D call. The specimen was peripheral blood, collected on day 0 of AZD1222 vaccination. This TCR came from an adult in good health. The CDR3 loop reads CASSQDRQLNYGYTF. The CDR3 DNA reads as TGTGCCAGCAGCCAAGATCGCCAGCTTAACTATGGCTACACCTTC.